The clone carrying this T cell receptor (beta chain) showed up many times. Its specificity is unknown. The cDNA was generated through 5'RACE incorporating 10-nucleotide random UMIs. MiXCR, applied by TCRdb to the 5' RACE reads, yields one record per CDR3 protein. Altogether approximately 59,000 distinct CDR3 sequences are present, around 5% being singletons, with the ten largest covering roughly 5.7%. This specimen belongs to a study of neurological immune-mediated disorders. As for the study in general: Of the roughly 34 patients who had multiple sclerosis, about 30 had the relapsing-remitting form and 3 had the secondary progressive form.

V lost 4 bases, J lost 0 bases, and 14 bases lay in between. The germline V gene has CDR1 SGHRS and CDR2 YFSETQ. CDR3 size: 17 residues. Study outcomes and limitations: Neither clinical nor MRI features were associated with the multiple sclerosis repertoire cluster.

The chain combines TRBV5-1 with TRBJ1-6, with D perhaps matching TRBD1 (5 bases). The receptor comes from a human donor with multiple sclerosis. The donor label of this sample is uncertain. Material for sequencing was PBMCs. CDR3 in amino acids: CASSAKGVGSYNSPLHF. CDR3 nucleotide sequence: TGCGCCAGCAGCGCCAAAGGGGTTGGCTCCTATAATTCACCCCTCCACTTT.